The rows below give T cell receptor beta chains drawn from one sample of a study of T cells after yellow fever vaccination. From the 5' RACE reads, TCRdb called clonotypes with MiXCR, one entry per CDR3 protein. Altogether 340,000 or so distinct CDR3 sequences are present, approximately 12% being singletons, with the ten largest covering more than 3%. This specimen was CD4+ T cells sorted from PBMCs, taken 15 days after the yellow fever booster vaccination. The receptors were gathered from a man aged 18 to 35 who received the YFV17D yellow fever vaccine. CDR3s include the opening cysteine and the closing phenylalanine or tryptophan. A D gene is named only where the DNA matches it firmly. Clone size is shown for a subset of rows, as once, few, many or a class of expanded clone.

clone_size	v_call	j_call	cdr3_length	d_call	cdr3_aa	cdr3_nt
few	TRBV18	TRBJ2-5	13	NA	CASSTGQQETQYF	TGTGCCAGCTCAACGGGGCAACAAGAGACCCAGTACTTC
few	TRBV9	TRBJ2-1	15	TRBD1	CASSVGGTGDTEQFF	TGTGCCAGCAGCGTAGGTGGGACAGGGGACACTGAGCAGTTCTTC
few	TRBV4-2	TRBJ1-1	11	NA	CASSQTEEAFF	TGTGCCAGCAGCCAAACAGAAGAAGCTTTCTTT
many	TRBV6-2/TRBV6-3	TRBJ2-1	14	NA	CASSSIAQGNEQFF	TGTGCCAGCAGCTCCATTGCCCAGGGAAATGAGCAGTTCTTC
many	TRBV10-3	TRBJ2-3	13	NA	CASSYGATDTQYF	TGTGCCTCATCGTACGGGGCCACAGATACGCAGTATTTT
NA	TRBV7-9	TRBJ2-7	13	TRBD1	CASSIGGVYEQYF	TGTGCCAGCAGTATAGGGGGCGTTTACGAGCAGTACTTC
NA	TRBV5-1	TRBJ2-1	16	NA	CASSFTTGSSYNEQFF	TGCGCCAGCAGCTTTACTACGGGGTCCTCCTACAATGAGCAGTTCTTC
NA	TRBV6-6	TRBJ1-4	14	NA	CASTPRQGIEKLFF	TGTGCCAGCACCCCTCGGCAGGGAATCGAAAAACTGTTTTTT
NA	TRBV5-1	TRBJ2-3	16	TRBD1	CASSTRGGQGPDTQYF	TGCGCCAGCAGCACCCGCGGCGGACAGGGGCCAGATACGCAGTATTTT
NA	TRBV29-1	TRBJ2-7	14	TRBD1	CSVELQTGGIEQYF	TGCAGCGTTGAGCTTCAGACAGGGGGCATTGAGCAGTACTTC
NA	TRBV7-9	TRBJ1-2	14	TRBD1	CASSLSPTGYGYTF	TGTGCCAGCAGCCTCTCGCCGACAGGGTATGGCTACACCTTC
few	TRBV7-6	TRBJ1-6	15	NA	CASSPLSGENSPLHF	TGTGCCAGCAGCCCACTTTCGGGGGAGAATTCACCCCTCCACTTT
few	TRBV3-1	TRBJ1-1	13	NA	CASSPQGPTEAFF	TGTGCCAGCAGCCCTCAGGGACCCACTGAAGCTTTCTTT
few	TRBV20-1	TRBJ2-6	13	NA	CSASYSGANVLTF	TGCAGTGCCAGTTACTCTGGGGCCAACGTCCTGACTTTC
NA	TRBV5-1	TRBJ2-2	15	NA	CASSLTPVNTGELFF	TGCGCCAGCAGCTTGACGCCCGTGAACACCGGGGAGCTGTTTTTT
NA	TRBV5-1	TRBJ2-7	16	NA	CASSLAGQEPPYEQYF	TGCGCCAGCAGCTTGGCCGGCCAGGAACCCCCCTACGAGCAGTACTTC
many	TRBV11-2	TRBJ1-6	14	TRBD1	CASSSTGSLSPLHF	TGTGCCAGCAGCTCGACAGGGTCCCTTTCACCCCTCCACTTT
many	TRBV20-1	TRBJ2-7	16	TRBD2	CSARDAGGPPNYEQYF	TGCAGTGCTAGAGATGCGGGGGGTCCCCCTAACTACGAGCAGTACTTC
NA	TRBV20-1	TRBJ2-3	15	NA	CSARDPRSGTDTQYF	TGCAGTGCTAGAGATCCGAGGTCTGGCACAGATACGCAGTATTTT
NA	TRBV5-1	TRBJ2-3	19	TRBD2	CASSSRPGLAFTAADTQYF	TGCGCCAGCAGTTCTCGGCCGGGACTAGCGTTTACGGCGGCAGATACGCAGTATTTT
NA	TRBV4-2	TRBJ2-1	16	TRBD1	CASSQRGQGFYNEQFF	TGTGCCAGCAGCCAACGGGGACAGGGTTTCTACAATGAGCAGTTCTTC
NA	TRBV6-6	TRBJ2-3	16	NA	CASSYPTGRVSDTQYF	TGTGCCAGCAGTTACCCTACAGGGCGGGTTTCAGATACGCAGTATTTT
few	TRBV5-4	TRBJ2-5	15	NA	CASSLPRGSGETQYF	TGTGCCAGCAGCTTGCCCCGGGGTAGCGGAGAGACCCAGTACTTC
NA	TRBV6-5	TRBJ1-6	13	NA	CASSPLRNSPLHF	TGTGCCAGCAGTCCACTACGGAATTCACCCCTCCACTTT
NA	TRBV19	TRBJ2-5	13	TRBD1	CASRGTAQETQYF	TGTGCCAGTAGGGGGACAGCACAAGAGACCCAGTACTTC
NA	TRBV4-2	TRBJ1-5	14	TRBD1	CASSQGQPGATQHF	TGTGCCAGCAGCCAGGGACAGCCGGGTGCGACCCAGCATTTT
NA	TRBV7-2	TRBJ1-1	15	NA	CASSLGASTYTEAFF	TGTGCCAGCAGCTTAGGGGCATCAACGTACACTGAAGCTTTCTTT
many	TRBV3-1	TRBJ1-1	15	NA	CASSQEGHGNTEAFF	TGTGCCAGCAGCCAAGAAGGGCACGGGAACACTGAAGCTTTCTTT
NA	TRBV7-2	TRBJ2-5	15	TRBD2	CASSPRLAGGETQYF	TGTGCCAGCAGCCCGAGACTAGCGGGGGGAGAGACCCAGTACTTC
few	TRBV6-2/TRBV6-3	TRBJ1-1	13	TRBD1	CASSPGQGREAFF	TGTGCCAGCAGTCCTGGACAGGGACGGGAAGCTTTCTTT
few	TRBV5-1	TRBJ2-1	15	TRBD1	CARGLRDRGIDEQFF	TGCGCCAGGGGACTCCGGGACAGGGGAATCGATGAGCAGTTCTTC
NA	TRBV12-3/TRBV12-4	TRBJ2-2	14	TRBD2	CASIPGLESGELFF	TGTGCCAGCATCCCCGGACTAGAGTCCGGGGAGCTGTTTTTT
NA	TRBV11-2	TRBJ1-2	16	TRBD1	CASSSRGQGYRYGYTF	TGTGCCAGCAGCTCCCGGGGACAGGGGTATCGGTATGGCTACACCTTC
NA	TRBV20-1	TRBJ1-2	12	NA	CSAPLGGYGYTF	TGCAGTGCACCCCTGGGGGGGTATGGCTACACCTTC
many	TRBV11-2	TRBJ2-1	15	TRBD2	CASSSGLAGGNEQFF	TGTGCCAGCAGTTCTGGACTAGCGGGGGGCAATGAGCAGTTCTTC
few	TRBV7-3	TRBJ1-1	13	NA	CASSLGEDTEAFF	TGTGCCAGCAGCTTGGGAGAGGACACTGAAGCTTTCTTT
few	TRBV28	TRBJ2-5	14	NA	CASSSPTKRETQYF	TGTGCCAGCAGTTCACCGACAAAGAGGGAGACCCAGTACTTC
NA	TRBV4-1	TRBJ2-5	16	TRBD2	CASSPLLRGGQETQYF	TGCGCCAGCAGCCCCCTACTGCGGGGGGGCCAAGAGACCCAGTACTTC
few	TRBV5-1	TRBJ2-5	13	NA	CASSWGGDRTQYF	TGCGCCAGCAGCTGGGGGGGCGATCGGACCCAGTACTTC
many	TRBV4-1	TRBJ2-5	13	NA	CASSLAYQETQYF	TGCGCCAGCAGCCTGGCGTACCAAGAGACCCAGTACTTC
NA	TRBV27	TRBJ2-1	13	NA	CASSPPGWNEQFF	TGTGCCAGCAGTCCCCCGGGGTGGAATGAGCAGTTCTTC
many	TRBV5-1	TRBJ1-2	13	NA	CASSLAGNYGYTF	TGCGCCAGCAGCTTGGCAGGGAACTATGGCTACACCTTC
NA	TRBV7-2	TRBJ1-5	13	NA	CASSVPGDQPQHF	TGTGCCAGCAGCGTACCGGGGGATCAGCCCCAGCATTTT
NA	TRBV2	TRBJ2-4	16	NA	CASSEVARSAKNIQYF	TGTGCCAGCAGTGAGGTAGCGCGGTCGGCCAAAAACATTCAGTACTTC
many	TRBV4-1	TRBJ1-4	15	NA	CASSQEWVRGEKLFF	TGCGCCAGCAGCCAAGAGTGGGTTAGAGGGGAAAAACTGTTTTTT